Listed below are T cell receptor beta chains from one sample, sequenced in a study of response to subunit inactivated influenza vaccine. TCRdb redid the calling of the RT-PCR reads with MiXCR, one entry per CDR3 protein. This table has some 160,000 distinct CDR3 sequences, roughly a tenth appearing once. Sequences were derived from non-naive T cells sorted from PBMCs, sampled roughly 45 days after vaccination. The receptor source for this set is a man aged 50-59 years who received an inactivated influenza vaccine. The CDR3 runs from the conserved cysteine through the conserved F or W. Fields, in order: V gene, clone size, CDR3 length, J gene, D gene, CDR3 DNA, CDR3 protein. The D gene is left open where the match is weak. Not every row has a clone size; where given, it reads once, few, many or a size class.

>TRBV7-9|-|15|TRBJ2-1|TRBD2
TGTGCCAGCAGCTTAGGCGGGGGGTATTACAATGAGCAGTTCTTC
CASSLGGGYYNEQFF
>TRBV20-1|many|13|TRBJ2-7|-
TGCAGTGCGCCTCTAATGGGGGCGGCCGAGCAGTACTTC
CSAPLMGAAEQYF
>TRBV6-5|few|15|TRBJ1-3|-
TGTGCCAGCAGTTACAATCCAACCCTGGGGGACACCATATATTTT
CASSYNPTLGDTIYF
>TRBV6-1|few|17|TRBJ2-7|TRBD1
TGTGCCAGCAGTGAAGTATCTTGGGGGACAGGGGGCTACGAGCAGTACTTC
CASSEVSWGTGGYEQYF
>TRBV6-2/TRBV6-3|-|18|TRBJ2-3|TRBD2
TGTGCCAGCAGCCCGGGGGGTGGGCCTTGGCGCCCCACAGATACGCAGTATTTT
CASSPGGGPWRPTDTQYF
>TRBV10-2|few|11|TRBJ2-1|-
TGCGCCAGCAGTGAGAACAATGAGCAGTTCTTC
CASSENNEQFF
>TRBV10-3|-|18|TRBJ2-2|-
TGTGCCATCAGTGAGTCGCTATCGGGGGCCTCGAACACCGGGGAGCTGTTTTTT
CAISESLSGASNTGELFF
>TRBV2|few|20|TRBJ2-6|TRBD1
TGTGCCAGCAGTGAAGCGCTTCTCGGGACAGGGGGCTCTGGGGCCAACGTCCTGACTTTC
CASSEALLGTGGSGANVLTF
>TRBV7-8|-|14|TRBJ2-5|-
TGTGCCAGCAGCCTTGACTATGCTAGGGAGACCCAGTACTTC
CASSLDYARETQYF
>TRBV6-1|-|14|TRBJ2-3|-
TGTGCCAGCAGTGACCAGGGGTGGGAAGAAACGCAGTATTTT
CASSDQGWEETQYF
>TRBV20-1|few|13|TRBJ1-4|TRBD1
TGCAGTGCGGCTAGGGGGCAGGGTGAAAAACTGTTTTTT
CSAARGQGEKLFF
>TRBV6-5|few|19|TRBJ2-1|TRBD2
TGTGCCAGCAGTTCTCGATTGAACTTAGCGGGAGGGCCGGTTAATGAGCAGTTCTTC
CASSSRLNLAGGPVNEQFF
>TRBV28|many|14|TRBJ1-1|-
TGTGCCAGCACCCTGATGGGCAGGGGCACTGAAGCTTTCTTT
CASTLMGRGTEAFF
>TRBV6-4|many|15|TRBJ2-2|TRBD1
TGTGCCAGCAGCGAGGGACAGGGGAACACCGGGGAGCTGTTTTTT
CASSEGQGNTGELFF
>TRBV3-1|many|14|TRBJ1-2|TRBD1
TGTGCCAGCAGCCTCGCAGACAGGGGCTATGGCTACACCTTC
CASSLADRGYGYTF
>TRBV6-5|few|15|TRBJ2-3|-
TGTGCCAGCAGTTACAGGGCGGCTAGCACAGATACGCAGTATTTT
CASSYRAASTDTQYF
>TRBV6-5|-|18|TRBJ2-2|TRBD2
TGTGCCAGCAGTTACCCGTTTAGCGGGGGGGCGAACACCGGGGAGCTGTTTTTT
CASSYPFSGGANTGELFF
>TRBV24-1|few|17|TRBJ2-1|-
TGTGCCACCAGTCCCTCCCCGCAGGTGTGGGGAGACAATGAGCAGTTCTTC
CATSPSPQVWGDNEQFF
>TRBV4-1|few|12|TRBJ1-1|-
TGCGCCAGCGGGGGGCCCGGGGGCGAAGCTTTCTTT
CASGGPGGEAFF
>TRBV9|-|16|TRBJ2-7|-
TGTGCCAGCAGCGTAGCTGGGGGGAGGCACTCCTACGAGCAGTACTTC
CASSVAGGRHSYEQYF
>TRBV30|-|15|TRBJ1-6|-
TGTGCCTGGACCCCAGGTGGGTCCTATAATTCACCCCTCCACTTT
CAWTPGGSYNSPLHF
>TRBV10-3|-|14|TRBJ2-5|TRBD2
TGTGCCATCAATCCAGGACTAGCCCAAGAGACCCAGTACTTC
CAINPGLAQETQYF
>TRBV3-1|few|14|TRBJ1-5|TRBD1
TGTGCCAGCAGCCAGACAGGGATAAATCAGCCCCAGCATTTT
CASSQTGINQPQHF
>TRBV7-9|few|12|TRBJ1-4|-
TGTGCCAGCAGCCCACTGGGGGAAAAACTGTTTTTT
CASSPLGEKLFF
>TRBV20-1|few|14|TRBJ2-7|-
TGCAGTGCAAAGAAGGGAGGCTCCAGGTACGAGCAGTACTTC
CSAKKGGSRYEQYF
>TRBV20-1|many|16|TRBJ1-6|-
TGCAGTGCTAGACCAATCAGGGCAACCAGTAATTCACCCCTCCACTTT
CSARPIRATSNSPLHF
>TRBV12-3/TRBV12-4|many|14|TRBJ1-4|-
TGTGCCAGCAGCCGTTGGGCGCAAAATGAAAAACTGTTTTTT
CASSRWAQNEKLFF
>TRBV20-1|-|14|TRBJ1-1|-
TGCAGTGCACTAGGGACCGAAAGTTACACTGAAGCTTTCTTT
CSALGTESYTEAFF
>TRBV12-3/TRBV12-4|-|14|TRBJ1-5|TRBD1
TGTGCCAGCAGTGACAGGGGTTACAATCAGCCCCAGCATTTT
CASSDRGYNQPQHF
>TRBV11-2|many|12|TRBJ2-4|TRBD2
TGTGCCAGCAGTCTAGGGACTAGCGGACAGTACTTC
CASSLGTSGQYF
>TRBV3-1|-|16|TRBJ1-1|-
TGTGCCAGCAGCCAAGGCTGGGGCGGGGGGCTCACTGAAGCTTTCTTT
CASSQGWGGGLTEAFF
>TRBV14|few|14|TRBJ2-5|-
TGTGCCAGCAGCCAATATCCAGGGGAGGAGACCCAGTACTTC
CASSQYPGEETQYF
>TRBV28|-|13|TRBJ2-3|TRBD1
TGTGCCAGCAGTTGGGACAGGACAGATACGCAGTATTTT
CASSWDRTDTQYF
>TRBV20-1|few|13|TRBJ1-1|TRBD1
TGCAGTGCCACTGGACAGGGCAACACTGAAGCTTTCTTT
CSATGQGNTEAFF
>TRBV10-3|-|14|TRBJ1-4|-
TGTGCCATCAGTGAATCAGGGGTACTTGAAAAACTGTTTTTT
CAISESGVLEKLFF
>TRBV27|-|16|TRBJ2-1|TRBD2
TGTGCCAGCAGTCCACTCTCCGGGGGGGCGATTAATGAGCAGTTCTTC
CASSPLSGGAINEQFF
>TRBV5-1|-|13|TRBJ2-7|-
TGCGCCAGCAGCATAGACGGAGCCTACGAGCAGTACTTC
CASSIDGAYEQYF
>TRBV12-3/TRBV12-4|many|14|TRBJ1-6|-
TGTGCCAGCAGTTTAAGTGGAAGTAATTCACCCCTCCACTTT
CASSLSGSNSPLHF
>TRBV10-3|few|15|TRBJ2-1|TRBD1
TGTGCCATCAGTGATTCCGGGACAGGGCACAATGAGCAGTTCTTC
CAISDSGTGHNEQFF
>TRBV20-1|-|15|TRBJ1-4|-
TGCAGTGCTAGAGATCCTAGGGGGGGAACTGGAAAACTGTTTTTT
CSARDPRGGTGKLFF
>TRBV5-1|many|13|TRBJ2-1|TRBD2
TGCGCCAGCAGCCCTAGCGGGAGGGTTGAGCAGTTCTTC
CASSPSGRVEQFF